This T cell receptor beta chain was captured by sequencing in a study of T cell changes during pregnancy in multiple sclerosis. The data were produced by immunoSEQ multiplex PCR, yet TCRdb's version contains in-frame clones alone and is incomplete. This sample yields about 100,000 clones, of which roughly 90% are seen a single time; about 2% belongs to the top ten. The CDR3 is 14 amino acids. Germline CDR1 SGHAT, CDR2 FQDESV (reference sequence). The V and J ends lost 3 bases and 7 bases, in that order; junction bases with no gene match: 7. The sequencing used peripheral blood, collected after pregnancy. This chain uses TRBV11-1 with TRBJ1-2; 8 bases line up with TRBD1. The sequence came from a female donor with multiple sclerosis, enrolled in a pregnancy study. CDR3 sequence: CASSFVQGAGGYTF. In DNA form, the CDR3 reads TGTGCCAGCAGCTTCGTCCAGGGGGCCGGTGGCTACACCTTC.